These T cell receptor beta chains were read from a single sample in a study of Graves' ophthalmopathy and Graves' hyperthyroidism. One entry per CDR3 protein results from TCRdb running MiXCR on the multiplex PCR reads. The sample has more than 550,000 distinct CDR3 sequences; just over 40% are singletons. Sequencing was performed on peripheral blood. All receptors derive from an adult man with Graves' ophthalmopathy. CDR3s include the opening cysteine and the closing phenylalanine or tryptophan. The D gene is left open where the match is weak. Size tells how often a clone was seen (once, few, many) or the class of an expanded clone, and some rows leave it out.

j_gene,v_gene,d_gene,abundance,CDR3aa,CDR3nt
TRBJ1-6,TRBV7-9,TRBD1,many,CASSLVGTGNSPLHF,TGTGCCAGCAGCTTAGTCGGGACAGGAAATTCACCCCTCCACTTT
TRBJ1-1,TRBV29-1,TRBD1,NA,CSVRTGGSTEAFF,TGCAGCGTTAGGACAGGTGGGAGCACTGAAGCTTTCTTT
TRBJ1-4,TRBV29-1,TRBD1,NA,CSVGTGVDEKLFF,TGCAGCGTTGGGACAGGAGTGGATGAAAAACTGTTTTTT
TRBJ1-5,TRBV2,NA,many,CASSEGVNSNQPQHF,TGTGCCAGCAGTGAAGGGGTTAATAGCAATCAGCCCCAGCATTTT
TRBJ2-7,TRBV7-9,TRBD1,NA,CASRGPGQEYEQYF,TGTGCCAGCAGAGGGCCGGGACAGGAATACGAGCAGTACTTC
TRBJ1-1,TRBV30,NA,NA,CAWRGQGNTEAFF,TGTGCCTGGAGAGGGCAGGGAAACACTGAAGCTTTCTTT
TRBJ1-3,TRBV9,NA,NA,CASSYSVRDTSRTGNTIYF,TGTGCCAGCAGCTACAGCGTTCGGGACACATCACGAACTGGAAACACCATATATTTT
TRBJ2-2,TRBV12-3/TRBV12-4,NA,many,CASRGGGTNTGELFF,TGTGCCAGCAGAGGAGGAGGGACGAACACCGGGGAGCTGTTTTTT
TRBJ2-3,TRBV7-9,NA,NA,CASSLTAVGADTQYF,TGTGCCAGCAGCTTAACGGCAGTGGGGGCAGATACGCAGTATTTT
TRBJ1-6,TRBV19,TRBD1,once,CASSQGQDYNSPLHF,TGTGCCAGTAGTCAGGGACAGGACTATAATTCACCCCTCCACTTT
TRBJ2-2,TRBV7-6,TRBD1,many,CASSRTGGNTGELFF,TGTGCCAGCAGCAGGACAGGGGGGAACACCGGGGAGCTGTTTTTT
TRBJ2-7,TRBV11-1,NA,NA,CAWSVGQGSHEQYF,TGTGCCTGGAGTGTAGGGCAGGGGTCCCACGAGCAGTACTTC
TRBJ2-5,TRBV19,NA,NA,CASRQGPETQYF,TGTGCCAGTAGACAGGGACCGGAGACCCAGTACTTC
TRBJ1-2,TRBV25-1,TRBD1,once,CASIGQGEDGYTF,TGTGCCAGCATTGGACAGGGCGAGGATGGCTACACCTTC
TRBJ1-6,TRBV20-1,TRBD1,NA,CSATPQGDRSPLHF,TGCAGTGCTACCCCCCAGGGGGATAGATCACCCCTCCACTTT
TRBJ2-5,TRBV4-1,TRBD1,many,CASSPPPGQGQETQYF,TGCGCCAGCAGCCCACCCCCGGGACAGGGACAGGAGACCCAGTACTTC
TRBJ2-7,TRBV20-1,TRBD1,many,CSARDLGQGREQYF,TGCAGTGCTAGAGATCTGGGACAGGGGCGCGAGCAGTACTTC
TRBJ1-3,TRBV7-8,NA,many,CASSLERGGSSGNTIYF,TGTGCCAGCAGCTTAGAGCGAGGCGGGAGCTCTGGAAACACCATATATTTT
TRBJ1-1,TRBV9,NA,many,CASSPRSQGTEAFF,TGTGCCAGCAGCCCACGGAGTCAAGGCACTGAAGCTTTCTTT
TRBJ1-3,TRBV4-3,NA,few,CASSAGRQSGNTIYF,TGCGCCAGCAGCGCGGGACGGCAATCTGGAAACACCATATATTTT
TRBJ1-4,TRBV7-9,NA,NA,CAASLGLGDEKLFF,TGTGCCGCCAGCTTAGGGCTTGGGGATGAAAAACTGTTTTTT
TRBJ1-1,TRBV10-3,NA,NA,CAGSELRARDTEAFF,TGTGCCGGCAGTGAACTACGGGCCAGGGACACTGAAGCTTTCTTT
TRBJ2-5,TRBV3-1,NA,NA,CASSHRGRQETQYF,TGTGCCAGCAGCCACCGGGGCCGTCAAGAGACCCAGTACTTC
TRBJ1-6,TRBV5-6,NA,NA,CASSFANTGPLHF,TGTGCCAGCAGCTTTGCGAACACTGGACCCCTCCACTTT
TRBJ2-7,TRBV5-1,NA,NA,CAARDTNYEQYF,TGTGCCGCACGGGACACAAACTACGAGCAGTACTTC
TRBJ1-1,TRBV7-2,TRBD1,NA,CVSSPGGRDEAFF,TGTGTCAGCAGCCCAGGGGGGAGGGATGAAGCTTTCTTT
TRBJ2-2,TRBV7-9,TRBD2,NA,CASSQDGAGVNTGELFF,TGCGCCAGCAGCCAAGACGGCGCGGGGGTGAACACCGGGGAGCTGTTTTTT
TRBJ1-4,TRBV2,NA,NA,CASSPQPVRDEEKLFF,TGTGCCAGCTCACCACAGCCGGTTCGCGACGAGGAAAAACTGTTTTTT
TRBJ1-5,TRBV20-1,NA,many,CSARDRGRPSSQPQHF,TGCAGTGCTAGAGATCGTGGGCGGCCTTCGAGTCAGCCCCAGCATTTT
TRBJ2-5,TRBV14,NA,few,CASSQDQEGDRQETQYF,TGTGCCAGCAGCCAAGATCAAGAAGGGGACCGCCAAGAGACCCAGTACTTC
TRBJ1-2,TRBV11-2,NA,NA,CASSLGGHWGYTF,TGTGCCAGCAGCCTAGGAGGTCATTGGGGCTACACCTTC
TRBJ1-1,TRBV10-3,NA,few,CASSENPNLGGQAFF,TGTGCCAGCAGTGAAAATCCAAACCTTGGTGGCCAAGCTTTCTTT
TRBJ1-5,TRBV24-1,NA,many,CATSDVGERQPQHF,TGTGCCACCAGTGACGTGGGGGAAAGACAGCCCCAGCATTTT
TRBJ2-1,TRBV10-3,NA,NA,CAIGGGISYNEQFF,TGTGCCATAGGAGGGGGGATCTCCTACAATGAGCAGTTCTTC
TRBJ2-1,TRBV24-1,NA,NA,CATSESQGPYNEQFF,TGTGCCACCAGTGAGTCACAGGGACCCTACAATGAGCAGTTCTTC
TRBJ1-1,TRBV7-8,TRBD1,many,CASSLRTGGAFF,TGTGCCAGCAGCTTAAGGACAGGCGGAGCTTTCTTT
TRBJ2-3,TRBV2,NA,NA,CASKRDLSTDTQYF,TGTGCCAGCAAGAGGGACCTTAGCACAGATACGCAGTATTTT
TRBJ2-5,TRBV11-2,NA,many,CASSSTDRRETQYF,TGTGCCAGCAGCTCCACCGACAGGAGAGAGACCCAGTACTTC
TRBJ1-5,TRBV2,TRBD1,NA,CASSVNRGEPQHF,TGTGCCAGCAGTGTGAACAGGGGGGAGCCCCAGCATTTT
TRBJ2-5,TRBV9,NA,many,CASSASVGGPQETQYF,TGTGCCAGCAGCGCGTCTGTAGGAGGGCCGCAAGAGACCCAGTACTTC
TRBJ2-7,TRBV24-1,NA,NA,CATSEDWREQYF,TGTGCCACCAGTGAAGATTGGCGGGAGCAGTACTTC
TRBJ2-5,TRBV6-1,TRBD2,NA,CASSEVGRGVQETQYF,TGTGCCAGCAGTGAAGTCGGGCGGGGGGTACAAGAGACCCAGTACTTC
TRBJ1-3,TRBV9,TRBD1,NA,CASSGPDRLSGNTIYF,TGTGCCAGCAGCGGACCGGACAGGCTCTCTGGAAACACCATATATTTT
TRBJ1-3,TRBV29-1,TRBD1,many,CSVEARGYGNTIYF,TGCAGCGTTGAGGCCAGGGGGTACGGAAACACCATATATTTT
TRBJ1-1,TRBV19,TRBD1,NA,CASSIGPETGDTEAFF,TGTGCCAGTAGTATAGGCCCCGAGACAGGGGACACTGAAGCTTTCTTT
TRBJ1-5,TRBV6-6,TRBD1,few,CASRQQGRDQPQHF,TGTGCCAGCAGGCAACAGGGGAGAGACCAGCCCCAGCATTTT
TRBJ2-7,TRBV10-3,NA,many,CAISIDRLSTEQYF,TGTGCCATCAGCATTGACAGGTTATCTACCGAGCAGTACTTC